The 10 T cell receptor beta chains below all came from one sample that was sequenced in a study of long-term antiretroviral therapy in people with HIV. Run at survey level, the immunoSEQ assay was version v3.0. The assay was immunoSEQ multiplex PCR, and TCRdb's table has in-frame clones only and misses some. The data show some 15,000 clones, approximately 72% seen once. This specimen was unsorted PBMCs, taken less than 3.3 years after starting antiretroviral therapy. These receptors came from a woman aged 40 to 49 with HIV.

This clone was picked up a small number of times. CDR3 protein: CASSGQENEKLFF. DNA of the CDR3: TGTGCCAGCAGCGGTCAGGAAAATGAAAAACTGTTTTTT. The chain is built from TRBV2 and TRBJ1-4; D is ambiguous. Germline CDR1 is SNHLY and CDR2 is FYNNEI. The V gene lost 6 bases and the J gene lost 5 bases, with 10 bases spanning the gap. The CDR3 is made up of 13 amino acids.

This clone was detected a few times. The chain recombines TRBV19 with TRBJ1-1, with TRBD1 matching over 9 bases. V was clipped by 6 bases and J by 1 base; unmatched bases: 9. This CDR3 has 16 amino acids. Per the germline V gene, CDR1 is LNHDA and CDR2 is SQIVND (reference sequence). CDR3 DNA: TGTGCCAGTAGCCCTACAGGGGGCCTCGGGAACACTGAAGCTTTCTTT. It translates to CASSPTGGLGNTEAFF. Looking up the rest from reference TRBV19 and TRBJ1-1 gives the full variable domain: DGGITQSPKYLFRKEGQNVTLSCEQNLNHDAMYWYRQDPGQGLRLIYYSQIVNDFQKGDIAEGYSVSREKKESFPLTVTSAQKNPTAFYLCASSPTGGLGNTEAFFGQGTRLTVV.

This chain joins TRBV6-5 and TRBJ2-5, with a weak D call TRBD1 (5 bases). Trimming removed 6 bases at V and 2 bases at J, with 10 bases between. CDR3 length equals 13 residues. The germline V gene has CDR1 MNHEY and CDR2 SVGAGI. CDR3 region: CASSPGRQETQYF. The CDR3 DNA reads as TGTGCCAGCAGCCCAGGGCGGCAAGAGACCCAGTACTTC.

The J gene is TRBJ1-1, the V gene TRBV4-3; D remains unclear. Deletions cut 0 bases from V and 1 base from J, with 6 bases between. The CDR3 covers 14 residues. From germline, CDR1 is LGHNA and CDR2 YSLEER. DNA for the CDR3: TGCGCCAGCAGCCAAGAGGTTGGGAACACTGAAGCTTTCTTT. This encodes CASSQEVGNTEAFF.

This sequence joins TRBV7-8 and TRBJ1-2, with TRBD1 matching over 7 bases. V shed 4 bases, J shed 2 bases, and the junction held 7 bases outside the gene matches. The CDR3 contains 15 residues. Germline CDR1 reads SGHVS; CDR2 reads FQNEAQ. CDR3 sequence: CASSSRQGTNYGYTF. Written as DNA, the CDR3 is TGTGCCAGCAGCTCCCGACAGGGAACGAACTATGGCTACACCTTC.

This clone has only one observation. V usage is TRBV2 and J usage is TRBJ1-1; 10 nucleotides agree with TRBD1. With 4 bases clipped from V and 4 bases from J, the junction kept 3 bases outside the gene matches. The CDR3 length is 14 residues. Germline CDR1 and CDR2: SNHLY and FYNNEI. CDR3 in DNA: TGTGCCAGCAGTGGACAGGGGGCTTTCACTGAAGCTTTCTTT. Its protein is CASSGQGAFTEAFF.

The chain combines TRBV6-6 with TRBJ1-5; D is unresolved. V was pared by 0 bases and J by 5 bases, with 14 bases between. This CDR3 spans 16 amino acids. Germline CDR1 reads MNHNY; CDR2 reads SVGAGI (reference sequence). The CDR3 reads CASSYSRPQDYQPQHF. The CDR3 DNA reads TGTGCCAGCAGTTACTCGAGGCCTCAGGATTATCAGCCCCAGCATTTT.

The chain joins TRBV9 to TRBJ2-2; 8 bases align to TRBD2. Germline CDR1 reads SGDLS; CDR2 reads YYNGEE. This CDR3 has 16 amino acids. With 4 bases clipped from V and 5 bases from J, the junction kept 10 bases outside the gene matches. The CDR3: CASSPMVGLATGELFF. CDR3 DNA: TGTGCCAGCAGCCCGATGGTCGGACTAGCTACCGGGGAGCTGTTTTTT.

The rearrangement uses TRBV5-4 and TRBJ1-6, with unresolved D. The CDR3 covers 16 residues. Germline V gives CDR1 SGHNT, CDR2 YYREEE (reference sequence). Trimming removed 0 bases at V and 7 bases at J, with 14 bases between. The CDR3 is CASSLAPGRKNSPLHF. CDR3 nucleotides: TGTGCCAGCAGCTTGGCCCCGGGTCGGAAGAATTCACCCCTCCACTTT.

In nucleotides, the CDR3 is TGTGCCAGCAGTGAAGCGGGGGGGCATCCCCATTCACCCCTCCACTTT. Its protein product is CASSEAGGHPHSPLHF. This rearrangement joins TRBV6-1 to TRBJ1-6; D is possibly TRBD1 (6 bases). The CDR3 extends over 16 amino acids. V was cut by 0 bases and J by 8 bases, with 14 bases left in between. Germline CDR1 and CDR2: MNHNS and SASEGT.